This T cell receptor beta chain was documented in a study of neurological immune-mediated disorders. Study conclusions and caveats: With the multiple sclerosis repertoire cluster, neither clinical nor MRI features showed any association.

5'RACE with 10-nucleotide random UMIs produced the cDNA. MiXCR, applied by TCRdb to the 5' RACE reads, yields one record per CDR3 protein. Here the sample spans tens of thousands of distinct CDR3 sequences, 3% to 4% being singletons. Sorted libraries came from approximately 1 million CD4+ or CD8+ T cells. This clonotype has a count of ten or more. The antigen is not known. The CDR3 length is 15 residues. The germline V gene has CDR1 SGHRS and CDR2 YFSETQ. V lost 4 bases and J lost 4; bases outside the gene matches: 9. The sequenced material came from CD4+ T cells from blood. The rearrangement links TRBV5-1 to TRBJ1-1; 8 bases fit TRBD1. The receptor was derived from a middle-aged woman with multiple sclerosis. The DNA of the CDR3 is TGCGCCAGCAGCCCGGACAGGGCTGTTAGCACTGAAGCTTTCTTT. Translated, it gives CASSPDRAVSTEAFF.